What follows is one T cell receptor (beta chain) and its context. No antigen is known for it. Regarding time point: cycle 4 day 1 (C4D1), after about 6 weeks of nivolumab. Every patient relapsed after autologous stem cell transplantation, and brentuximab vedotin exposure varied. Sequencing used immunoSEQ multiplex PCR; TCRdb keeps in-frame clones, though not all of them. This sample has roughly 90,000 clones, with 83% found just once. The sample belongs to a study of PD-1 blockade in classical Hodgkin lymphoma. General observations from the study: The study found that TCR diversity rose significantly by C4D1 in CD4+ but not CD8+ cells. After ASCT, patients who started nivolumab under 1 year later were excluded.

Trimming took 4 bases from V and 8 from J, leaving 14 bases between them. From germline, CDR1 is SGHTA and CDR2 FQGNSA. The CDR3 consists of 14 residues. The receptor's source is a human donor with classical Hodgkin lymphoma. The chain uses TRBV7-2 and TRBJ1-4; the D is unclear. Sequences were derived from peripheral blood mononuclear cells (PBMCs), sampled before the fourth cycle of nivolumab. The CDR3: CASSSPGMGEKLFF. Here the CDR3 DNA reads TGTGCCAGCAGCTCCCCCGGAATGGGGGAAAAACTGTTTTTT.